These 23 T cell receptor beta chains were all obtained from the same sample, sequenced in a study of blood T cells in healthy people across ages. Using a J-beta primer mix together with a sample-barcoded 5' primer, a second PCR was run for roughly 7 to 11 cycles. Using its own MiXCR run on the 5' RACE reads, TCRdb lists one record per CDR3 protein. The sample gives 1,800,000 or so distinct CDR3 sequences, roughly two fifths of which show up once; about 21% is in the top ten. Sample: blood. Receptor source: a human donor in good health.

The chain recombines TRBV21-1 with TRBJ1-2; TRBD1, the table's D call, was not compared with the DNA. TRBV21-1 is annotated as a pseudogene. This CDR3 comprises 13 residues. CDR3 coding DNA: TGTGCCAGCCTCACCGACAGGAACTATGGCTACACCTTC. Amino acids: CASLTDRNYGYTF.

This clonotype has only a few counts. This chain connects TRBV12-3 or TRBV12-4 to TRBJ1-4; tentatively, D is TRBD1 (6 bases). This CDR3 region has 17 residues. Trimming left V 5 bases short and J 6 bases short, with 22 bases between. In DNA, the CDR3 is TGTGCCAGCAGTGGCCCCCGATTAGGGACAAGGGATGAAAAACTGTTTTTT. It is translated as CASSGPRLGTRDEKLFF.

CDR3 bases: TGCGCCAGCAGCCAAGAGTCGACCCGGACCGAGCAGTACTTC. Translating gives CASSQESTRTEQYF. V gene TRBV4-3 combines with J gene TRBJ2-5; no firm D call. The end of the DNA fits TRBJ2-7 better, so the J call may be wrong. CDR1 and CDR2 from the germline V gene are LGHNA and YSLEER. CDR3 size: 14 residues.

The chain has TRBV7-3 and TRBJ1-1; D unresolved. Germline CDR1 is SGHTA and CDR2 is FQGTGA. V was shortened by 5 bases and J by 8 bases, with 15 bases between the two germline ends. CDR3 length: 13 amino acids. The CDR3 DNA reads as TGTGCCAGCAGCCCCAGTCCGGGCAGGGAAGCTTTCTTT. Translating gives CASSPSPGREAFF.

The chain is built from TRBV6-2 or TRBV6-3 and TRBJ2-7, with D maybe TRBD1 (6 bases). V lost 6 bases, J lost 5 bases, and 29 bases lay in between. CDR3 length: 18 residues. Per germline, CDR1 MNHEY and CDR2 SVGEGT. The CDR3 here is CASSQDQQGGRQYDEQYF. The CDR3 region has the DNA TGTGCCAGCAGCCAGGACCAACAGGGTGGTCGGCAATATGACGAGCAGTACTTC.

This clonotype was recorded a few times. The rearrangement links TRBV7-3 to TRBJ1-2; perhaps TRBD1 as D (6 bases). Trimming shortened V by 5 bases and J by 7 bases, and 14 bases separated the two germline ends. CDR3 size: 13 residues. Germline V gene data show CDR1 as SGHTA and CDR2 as FQGTGA. CDR3: CASSLQGSSGYTF. The DNA of the CDR3 is TGTGCCAGCAGCCTACAGGGATCTAGTGGCTACACCTTC.

V usage is TRBV2 and J usage is TRBJ2-4, with D possibly TRBD1 on 6 matching bases. TRBJ2-7 matches the DNA end more closely, so the J call is doubtful. The germline gives CDR1 SNHLY, CDR2 FYNNEI. This CDR3 has 14 amino acids. CDR3 in amino acids: CASSEGAEVYEQYF. In DNA form, the CDR3 reads TGTGCCAGCAGTGAGGGGGCGGAGGTCTACGAGCAGTACTTC.

This clonotype was recorded a few times. The chain couples TRBV15 to TRBJ2-3; D ambiguous. This CDR3 is 14 amino acids long. V was clipped by 7 bases and J by 2 bases, with 13 bases between them. Germline CDR1 LNHNV, CDR2 YYDKDF (reference sequence). The chain's CDR3 is CATTADETTDTQYF. The CDR3, as DNA: TGTGCCACCACCGCGGACGAGACCACAGATACGCAGTATTTT. Together with reference TRBV15 and TRBJ2-3, the CDR3 gives the full variable domain: DAMVIQNPRYQVTQFGKPVTLSCSQTLNHNVMYWYQQKSSQAPKLLFHYYDKDFNNEADTPDNFQSRRPNTSFCFLDIRSPGLGDTAMYLCATTADETTDTQYFGPGTRLTVL.

The J gene is TRBJ2-7, the V gene TRBV11-1; D might be TRBD1 (6 bases). Germline CDR1 reads SGHAT; CDR2 reads FQDESV (reference sequence). The CDR3 extends over 21 amino acids. Trimming took off 4 bases at V and 0 bases at J, with 31 bases between the two ends. The CDR3 loop is CASSSNRPGQRAVRFSYEQYF. CDR3 bases: TGTGCCAGCAGCTCGAACCGACCAGGACAGCGAGCTGTTCGGTTCTCCTACGAGCAGTACTTC.

The chain combines TRBV3-1 with TRBJ1-2; TRBD1 matches 10 bases. The CDR3 is made up of 15 amino acids. V was pared by 7 bases and J by 8 bases, with 13 bases of the junction left unmatched. Germline V CDR1 and CDR2: LGHDT, YNNKEL (reference sequence). The CDR3 here is CASTPGTGVFRGYTF. CDR3 nucleotide sequence: TGTGCCAGCACCCCCGGGACAGGGGTTTTTAGAGGCTACACCTTC.

The table lists this clonotype with many counts. The rearrangement uses TRBV7-9 and TRBJ2-6; 9 bases are a match to TRBD1. CDR3 length: 16 amino acids. Germline CDR1 SEHNR, CDR2 FQNEAQ (reference sequence). V shed 3 bases and J 1 base; nucleotides not matched to a gene: 1. The CDR3 DNA is TGTGCCAGCAGCTTCGGGACAGGGTCTGGGGCCAACGTCCTGACTTTC. It codes for CASSFGTGSGANVLTF.

This clonotype was recorded a few times. V usage is TRBV20-1 and J usage is TRBJ1-2, with a possible D match to TRBD1 (5 bases). Trimming shortened V by 2 bases and J by 4 bases, and 26 bases separated the two germline ends. CDR1 and CDR2 from the germline V gene are DFQATT and SNEGSKA (reference sequence). This CDR3 is 18 amino acids long. The chain's CDR3 is CSARPYYSSRLRGYGYTF. CDR3 nucleotide sequence: TGCAGTGCTAGACCCTACTACTCGAGCAGACTAAGGGGCTATGGCTACACCTTC.

A note on this clonotype: A much larger clone differs from this one at a single base, so this may be a read error. CDR3: CTSSMDRGTDTQYF. The CDR3 nucleotides read TGCACCAGCAGCATGGACAGGGGGACAGATACGCAGTATTTT. This chain connects TRBV5-1 to TRBJ2-3; 10 bases agree with TRBD1. There are 14 residues in the CDR3. Germline V gene lookup returns CDR1 SGHRS and CDR2 YFSETQ.

The chain combines TRBV15 with TRBJ2-1; TRBD1 matches at 7 bases. The V gene end was trimmed by 1 base and the J gene end by 9 bases; junction bases not matched to a gene: 6. CDR1 is LNHNV and CDR2 is YYDKDF in the germline V gene (reference sequence). The CDR3 extends over 14 amino acids. The CDR3 is CATSRGQGLGEQFF. CDR3 sequence (DNA): TGTGCCACCAGCAGAGGACAGGGATTAGGTGAGCAGTTCTTC.

This clonotype was recorded many times. J is TRBJ2-1 and V is TRBV6-2 or TRBV6-3, with a possible D match to TRBD1 (6 bases). Germline V gene sequence: CDR1 MNHEY, CDR2 SVGEGT. V was clipped by 5 bases and J by 7 bases, with 24 bases between them. This CDR3 contains 17 residues. CDR3 nucleotides: TGTGCCAGCAGTCCACTCCCGGCAGGGGTGTATCGGAATGAGCAGTTCTTC. It encodes CASSPLPAGVYRNEQFF.

This clonotype was recorded a few times. This chain uses TRBV4-2 with TRBJ2-2; D gene ambiguous. The CDR3 loop spans 15 amino acids. V lost 0 bases, J lost 4 bases, and 9 bases lay in between. CDR1 is LGHNA and CDR2 is YNFKEQ in the germline V gene. This CDR3 reads CASSQEGFITGELFF. CDR3 bases: TGTGCCAGCAGCCAAGAAGGTTTCATCACCGGGGAGCTGTTTTTT.

The chain carries TRBV12-3 or TRBV12-4 and TRBJ2-4; TRBD2 matches at 7 bases. The J call is in doubt because the DNA end fits TRBJ2-5 better. The CDR3 is 15 residues long. CDR3 sequence reads: CASKQTWEGEETQYF. DNA of the CDR3: TGTGCCAGCAAACAGACTTGGGAGGGCGAAGAGACCCAGTACTTC.

This clonotype appeared a few times. This chain uses TRBV28 with TRBJ1-2, with unresolved D. This CDR3 comprises 13 residues. Trimming removed 5 bases from V and 4 bases from J, with 11 bases in between. The germline gives CDR1 MDHEN, CDR2 SYDVKM. The CDR3 nucleotides read TGTGCCAGCAGTAATCCCGGAGGCTATGGCTACACCTTC. Translated: CASSNPGGYGYTF.

This clonotype was seen a few times. The chain couples TRBV28 to TRBJ2-3; TRBD2 might be the D (6 bases). CDR3 length equals 16 residues. In germline, CDR1 is MDHEN, CDR2 SYDVKM. The V end lost 4 bases, the J end lost 2 bases, and 16 bases lay between the germline ends. CDR3 DNA: TGTGCCAGCAGTTATAATAGCGGAGCCTACACAGATACGCAGTATTTT. Translation: CASSYNSGAYTDTQYF.

This clonotype showed up just a few times. J is TRBJ2-7 and V is TRBV20-1; no reliable D call. The CDR3 has 11 amino acids. Germline-derived CDR1 and CDR2 are DFQATT and SNEGSKA (reference sequence). V was shortened by 2 bases and J by 6 bases, with 8 bases between the two germline ends. The CDR3 region has the DNA TGCAGTGCTAGATTCTGGGGCGAGCAGTACTTC. Its translation is CSARFWGEQYF.

There are a few counts of this clonotype. The chain couples TRBV4-1 to TRBJ2-5; TRBD1 matches at 7 bases. The CDR3 loop spans 17 amino acids. Per germline, CDR1 MGHRA and CDR2 YSYEKL. The V and J ends lost 0 bases and 2 bases, in that order; junction bases with no gene match: 9. The CDR3 spells CASSQDWDSDLQETQYF. In DNA, the CDR3 is TGCGCCAGCAGCCAAGATTGGGACAGCGATTTACAAGAGACCCAGTACTTC.

The CDR3 nucleotides are TGCAGCGTTCAAACCGGGGAGCTGTTTTTT. As protein: CSVQTGELFF. V usage is TRBV29-1 and J usage is TRBJ2-2; D call uncertain. Trimming removed 5 bases from V and 5 bases from J, with 3 bases in between. This CDR3 comprises 10 residues. Germline values: CDR1 SQVTM, CDR2 ANQGSEA.

The CDR3 protein is CASSLVGSFEGYTF. The DNA for the CDR3 is TGTGCCAGCAGCTTAGTCGGGTCGTTTGAGGGCTACACCTTC. The chain is built from TRBV7-8 and TRBJ1-2; D gene ambiguous. CDR1 is SGHVS and CDR2 is FQNEAQ in the germline V gene. V gave up 1 base and J gave up 8 bases, with 14 bases separating them. This CDR3 has 14 amino acids.